The 22 T cell receptor beta chains reported below all come from one sample, sequenced in a study of Ad26.COV2.S vaccination and SARS-CoV-2 variants. This sample's treatment: around 19 received Ad26.COV2.S at low or high dose, single or two shots; 5 received placebo; per-sample allocation not given. Collection of the samples took place on day 63 after the first injection of vaccine or placebo. TCRdb's table, derived via immunoSEQ multiplex PCR, lists solely in-frame clones and lacks some. The data show 300,000 to 400,000 clones, 85% to 90% seen once. This sample comprised peripheral blood, obtained in a trial of Ad26.COV2.S vaccine versus placebo. These TCRs come from a person between 18 and 65 years old who received the Ad26.COV2.S COVID-19 vaccine or a placebo.

CDR3 protein: CASSPPTGGYGYTF. In nucleotides, the CDR3 is TGTGCCAGCAGCCCACCGACAGGGGGCTATGGCTACACCTTC. The genes are TRBV7-9 and TRBJ1-2, with 9 bases matching TRBD1. From germline, CDR1 is SEHNR and CDR2 FQNEAQ (reference sequence). V shed 5 bases and J 4 bases; nucleotides not matched to a gene: 5. The length of the CDR3 is 14 residues.

V gene TRBV5-4 combines with J gene TRBJ2-7; the D is unclear. The V end lost 0 bases, the J end lost 4 bases, and 5 bases lay between the germline ends. CDR1 and CDR2 (germline): SGHNT, YYREEE (reference sequence). The CDR3 has 12 amino acids. The CDR3 DNA sequence: TGTGCCAGCAGCTTGGGACTTTACGAGCAGTACTTC. Translated: CASSLGLYEQYF.

The V call is TRBV6-4, the J call TRBJ2-1, with 7 bases identical to TRBD2. CDR1 is MRHNA and CDR2 is SNTAGT in the germline V gene. With V trimmed by 3 bases and J by 9 bases, 8 bases remained unmatched. This CDR3 region has 14 residues. The CDR3 nucleotides are TGTGCCAGCAGTGAGGCATTGGGAGGGAGTGAGCAGTTCTTC. Amino acids: CASSEALGGSEQFF.

The chain links TRBV4-3 to TRBJ1-2; D possibly corresponds to TRBD1 (6 bases). The V gene's germline CDR1 is LGHNA and CDR2 YSLEER. CDR3 length equals 17 residues. Trimming pared 0 bases from V and 3 bases from J, leaving 17 bases between. The CDR3 here is CASSQDRVWGQDYGYTF. The CDR3 nucleotides read TGCGCCAGCAGCCAAGATCGGGTCTGGGGGCAGGACTATGGCTACACCTTC.

This chain connects TRBV5-1 to TRBJ2-2; D is ambiguous. V was trimmed by 4 bases and J by 3 bases, leaving 13 bases between them. This CDR3 is built from 15 residues. The germline V gene encodes CDR1 SGHRS and CDR2 YFSETQ. CDR3 nucleotide sequence: TGCGCCAGCAGCCCGACTGACACCTACACCGGGGAGCTGTTTTTT. Protein product: CASSPTDTYTGELFF.

The J gene is TRBJ1-6, the V gene TRBV5-1; 7 bases are shared with TRBD1. This CDR3 comprises 14 residues. Germline trimming cut 3 bases from V and 6 bases from J; bases unmatched to any gene: 3. Germline lookup yields CDR1 SGHRS and CDR2 YFSETQ. CDR3 sequence: CASSSGQLNSPLHF. In DNA, the CDR3 is TGCGCCAGCAGCTCGGGACAGCTTAATTCACCCCTCCACTTT.

The chain joins TRBV28 to TRBJ1-6, with 9 bases that match TRBD1. Germline V lookup: CDR1 MDHEN, CDR2 SYDVKM. The trim removed 5 bases at V and 10 bases at J, leaving 12 bases unmatched. CDR3 length: 16 amino acids. CDR3 bases: TGTGCCAGCAGTCCTTCACCGGGACAGGGAGGGTCACCCCTCCACTTT. The encoded protein is CASSPSPGQGGSPLHF.

V gene TRBV2 combines with J gene TRBJ2-1; D is perhaps TRBD2 (6 bases). The V gene lost 8 bases and the J gene lost 0 bases, with 20 bases spanning the gap. This CDR3 is built from 17 residues. CDR1 is SNHLY and CDR2 is FYNNEI in the germline V gene. The CDR3 DNA sequence: TGTGCCAGCCGGGATGTGTCCGGGGGAAGCTCCTACAATGAGCAGTTCTTC. This translates into CASRDVSGGSSYNEQFF.

This chain joins TRBV7-2 and TRBJ2-3; D not certain. The germline V gene encodes CDR1 SGHTA and CDR2 FQGNSA. The ends were cut back, 6 bases at V and 2 bases at J, with 12 bases in the middle. CDR3 length: 14 residues. The CDR3 reads CASSTSSVTDTQYF. The CDR3 DNA is TGTGCCAGCAGTACCTCGTCTGTCACAGATACGCAGTATTTT. Based on the CDR3 plus reference TRBV7-2 and TRBJ2-3, the full variable domain is GAGVSQSPSNKVTEKGKDVELRCDPISGHTALYWYRQSLGQGLEFLIYFQGNSAPDKSGLPSDRFSAERTGGSVSTLTIQRTQQEDSAVYLCASSTSSVTDTQYFGPGTRLTVL.

With respect to this clone: The same CDR3 also results from other DNA sequences found in this sample. V is TRBV7-2 and J is TRBJ1-3; the D is unclear. CDR3 length: 14 residues. Germline V CDR1 and CDR2: SGHTA, FQGNSA. Deletions cut 1 base from V and 0 bases from J, with 4 bases between. CDR3: CASSLGGSGNTIYF. CDR3 coding DNA: TGTGCCAGCAGCTTAGGGGGCTCTGGAAACACCATATATTTT.

This chain uses TRBV2 with TRBJ2-1, with 11 bases lining up with TRBD2. The junction had 5 bases not matched to a gene; V was cut back by 11 bases and J by 5 bases. The CDR3 sequence is 13 residues long. Germline lookup yields CDR1 SNHLY and CDR2 FYNNEI. The CDR3 nucleotides are TGTGCCGGGGGACTAGCGGCAGACAATGAGCAGTTCTTC. The encoded protein is CAGGLAADNEQFF. Combining the CDR3 with reference TRBV2 and TRBJ2-1 gives the whole variable domain EPEVTQTPSHQVTQMGQEVILRCVPISNHLYFYWYRQILGQKVEFLVSFYNNEISEKSEIFDDQFSVERPDGSNFTLKIRSTKLEDSAMYFCAGGLAADNEQFFGPGTRLTVL.

V gene TRBV6-4 combines with J gene TRBJ2-3; 14 nucleotides agree with TRBD2. Germline trimming cut 0 bases from V and 0 bases from J; bases unmatched to any gene: 2. The V gene's germline CDR1 is MRHNA and CDR2 SNTAGT. CDR3 length: 18 residues. The CDR3 loop is CASSDSTSGGASTDTQYF. Here the CDR3 DNA reads TGTGCCAGCAGTGACTCGACTAGCGGGGGGGCTAGCACAGATACGCAGTATTTT.

This CDR3 is CASSGGPGQGTEAFF. The CDR3 coding sequence is TGCGCCAGCAGTGGTGGCCCGGGACAGGGCACTGAAGCTTTCTTT. This chain joins TRBV10-2 and TRBJ1-1; 9 nucleotides match TRBD1. Germline lookup yields CDR1 WSHSY and CDR2 SAAADI. With V trimmed by 4 bases and J by 4 bases, 7 bases remained unmatched. CDR3 length: 15 amino acids.

The J gene is TRBJ1-1, the V gene TRBV2, with D perhaps matching TRBD1 (6 bases). CDR3 length: 14 residues. Trimming pared 7 bases from V and 3 bases from J, leaving 15 bases between. Germline CDR1 SNHLY, CDR2 FYNNEI. The CDR3: CASKQGGLYTEAFF. The CDR3 region has the DNA TGTGCCAGCAAACAGGGAGGTTTGTACACTGAAGCTTTCTTT. Using reference TRBV2 and TRBJ1-1 for the parts outside the CDR3, the full variable domain is EPEVTQTPSHQVTQMGQEVILRCVPISNHLYFYWYRQILGQKVEFLVSFYNNEISEKSEIFDDQFSVERPDGSNFTLKIRSTKLEDSAMYFCASKQGGLYTEAFFGQGTRLTVV.

This chain uses TRBV14 with TRBJ2-3; 9 bases align to TRBD2. Germline V gene sequence: CDR1 SGHDN, CDR2 FVKESK. Losses at the gene ends were 2 bases for V and 2 bases for J; bases not matched to a gene: 2. This CDR3 is 15 amino acids long. Here the CDR3 DNA reads TGTGCCAGCAGCCAACTAGCGGGGATCACAGATACGCAGTATTTT. Translating it yields CASSQLAGITDTQYF.

This chain's CDR3 is CASSPLRLRYNEQFF. The CDR3 DNA sequence: TGTGCCAGCAGTCCTTTAAGACTGCGCTACAATGAGCAGTTCTTC. V and J are TRBV6-5 and TRBJ2-1; D not certain. The CDR3 consists of 15 residues. CDR1 and CDR2 (germline): MNHEY, SVGAGI. Trimming cost V 5 bases and J 3 bases, with 14 bases left between them.

The table lists this clone with a count of one. This chain joins TRBV29-1 and TRBJ1-2; tentatively, D is TRBD1 (5 bases). V dropped 5 bases and J dropped 5 bases, with 9 bases sitting between them. The CDR3 loop spans 11 amino acids. The germline V gene has CDR1 SQVTM and CDR2 ANQGSEA. The CDR3 loop reads CSVTGGYGYTF. The CDR3 DNA is TGCAGCGTTACAGGAGGGTATGGCTACACCTTC.

The table lists this clone with a few counts. The rearrangement uses TRBV6-2 or TRBV6-3 and TRBJ1-5; D call uncertain. CDR1 is MNHEY, CDR2 SVGEGT, per germline. The CDR3 runs 14 residues. V was clipped by 2 bases and J by 3 bases, with 8 bases between them. The CDR3 sequence: CASSYRDYNQPQHF. The CDR3 coding sequence is TGTGCCAGCAGTTACAGGGATTACAATCAGCCCCAGCATTTT.

The chain joins TRBV7-9 to TRBJ2-7; the D is unclear. The CDR3 has 15 amino acids. Trimming left V 6 bases short and J 0 bases short, with 15 bases between. Per the germline V gene, CDR1 is SEHNR and CDR2 is FQNEAQ (reference sequence). The CDR3 nucleotides are TGTGCCAGCAGTCATCCCCTCTCATACTCCTACGAGCAGTACTTC. Amino acids: CASSHPLSYSYEQYF.

V and J are TRBV25-1 and TRBJ1-2; 9 bases match TRBD1. Germline-derived CDR1 and CDR2 are MGHDK and SYGVNS. The CDR3 is 18 amino acids. With V trimmed by 0 bases and J by 8 bases, 16 bases remained unmatched. As DNA, the CDR3 is TGTGCCAGCAGTGAATATTACTTAGGGACAGGGAGTTTCCAAGGCTACACCTTC. The encoded protein is CASSEYYLGTGSFQGYTF.

The chain is built from TRBV18 and TRBJ2-5; unclear D gene. Germline CDR1 reads KGHSH; CDR2 reads LQKENI. The germline V and J ends were trimmed by 3 bases and 2 bases, with 4 bases remaining between them. This CDR3 is built from 12 residues. The CDR3 region has the DNA TGTGCCAGCTCACCCTCACAAGAGACCCAGTACTTC. It yields the protein CASSPSQETQYF.

This clone showed up just once. This sequence joins TRBV5-1 and TRBJ1-1; D is unclear. This CDR3 has 12 residues. V lost 5 bases and J 4 bases, leaving 9 bases between the germline ends. In germline, CDR1 is SGHRS, CDR2 YFSETQ. CDR3 sequence reads: CASREGVTEAFF. Here the CDR3 DNA reads TGCGCCAGCAGAGAGGGTGTCACTGAAGCTTTCTTT.